Below, 6 T cell receptor beta chains from the same sample are listed, as sequenced in a study of cytomegalovirus exposure and HLA in healthy donors. This PCR relied on a set of 60 Vbeta primers and 13 Jbeta primers. Assay used: immunoSEQ multiplex PCR; TCRdb lists only in-frame clones, some missing. The table lists 110,000 to 150,000 clones, around 80% of them singletons, with about 5% in the top ten. Sequencing was performed on PBMCs. Every receptor here comes from a male donor in good health and CMV-seronegative.

The chain combines TRBV19 with TRBJ2-3; 10 nucleotides match TRBD2. The ends lost 5 bases at V and 4 bases at J; junction bases unmatched: 0. Germline V lookup: CDR1 LNHDA, CDR2 SQIVND (reference sequence). This CDR3 is 13 amino acids long. This CDR3 is CASSLAGADTQYF. The DNA of the CDR3 is TGTGCCAGTAGTCTAGCGGGGGCAGATACGCAGTATTTT. Using reference TRBV19 and TRBJ2-3 for the parts outside the CDR3, the full variable domain is DGGITQSPKYLFRKEGQNVTLSCEQNLNHDAMYWYRQDPGQGLRLIYYSQIVNDFQKGDIAEGYSVSREKKESFPLTVTSAQKNPTAFYLCASSLAGADTQYFGPGTRLTVL.

This chain uses TRBV6-5 with TRBJ2-5; 7 nucleotides match TRBD2. Per the germline V gene, CDR1 is MNHEY and CDR2 is SVGAGI. The CDR3 runs 16 residues. Trimming removed 1 base from V and 2 bases from J; junction bases left unmatched: 7. The CDR3: CASSYFYGLEQETQYF. In DNA, the CDR3 is TGTGCCAGCAGTTACTTCTACGGACTAGAGCAAGAGACCCAGTACTTC.

This sequence joins TRBV7-9 and TRBJ1-4; TRBD1 aligns across 8 bases. Unmatched junction bases numbered 5, after V lost 3 bases and J lost 5 bases. This CDR3 is 15 amino acids long. Germline CDR1 is SEHNR and CDR2 is FQNEAQ (reference sequence). The CDR3 loop reads CASSFRTGKNEKLFF. Here the CDR3 DNA reads TGTGCCAGCAGCTTCAGGACAGGGAAAAATGAAAAACTGTTTTTT.

The chain combines TRBV6-5 with TRBJ1-5; TRBD1 might be the D (5 bases). The length of the CDR3 is 13 residues. V was trimmed by 7 bases and J by 6 bases, leaving 13 bases between them. The germline V gene encodes CDR1 MNHEY and CDR2 SVGAGI. The CDR3 DNA follows: TGTGCCAGCACCAGGGACGGGGGTCAGCCCCAGCATTTT. The encoded protein is CASTRDGGQPQHF.

In regard to this clone: At the DNA level, this CDR3 is encoded by other sequences in the same sample as well. The chain couples TRBV6-1 to TRBJ1-3, with D perhaps matching TRBD1 (5 bases). CDR3 length: 15 amino acids. The V end was cut by 6 bases, the J end by 0 bases, with 12 bases between. Germline-derived CDR1 and CDR2 are MNHNS and SASEGT. The CDR3 loop is CASSLEGYSGNTIYF. CDR3 sequence (DNA): TGTGCCAGCAGCTTGGAGGGGTACTCTGGAAACACCATATATTTT.

This clone was observed a single time. V and J are TRBV7-2 and TRBJ2-3, with D tentatively TRBD1 (6 bases). The germline V gene has CDR1 SGHTA and CDR2 FQGNSA. CDR3 length: 15 amino acids. Trimming took off 1 base at V and 1 base at J, with 9 bases between the two ends. The CDR3, as DNA: TGTGCCAGCAGCTTAGTGGCAGGGGGCACAGATACGCAGTATTTT. The encoded protein is CASSLVAGGTDTQYF.